Following are 30 T cell receptor beta chains from one sample sequenced in a study of cytotoxic CD8 clonotypes in ibrutinib-treated CLL. The method was immunoSEQ multiplex PCR; TCRdb's version includes in-frame clones alone and lacks a portion of them. Among nearly 300,000 clones listed, less than 85% were seen once. Sequencing was performed on PBMCs, taken at disease progression, from a patient treated with ibrutinib. The receptors stem from a human donor with chronic lymphocytic leukemia.

This clone occurred a few times. V usage is TRBV5-5 and J usage is TRBJ1-2; D perhaps matches TRBD1 (5 bases). The CDR3 runs 13 residues. Germline CDR1 reads SGHKS; CDR2 reads YYEKEE (reference sequence). With 2 bases removed from V and 4 bases from J, the gap between germline ends came to 9 bases. Written as DNA, the CDR3 is TGTGCCAGCAGCTTTGGGGACGGCTATGGCTACACCTTC. This sequence encodes CASSFGDGYGYTF.

The chain has TRBV18 and TRBJ1-2; D is undetermined. This CDR3 spans 12 amino acids. The V end was cut by 1 base, the J end by 4 bases, with 4 bases between. Germline V gene sequence: CDR1 KGHSH, CDR2 LQKENI. As DNA, the CDR3 is TGTGCCAGCTCACCACAGTCCTATGGCTACACCTTC. This codes for CASSPQSYGYTF.

V gene TRBV10-3 combines with J gene TRBJ2-3; unclear D gene. CDR3 size: 12 residues. Germline V lookup: CDR1 ENHRY, CDR2 SYGVKD. Deletions cut 2 bases from V and 4 bases from J, with 4 bases between. CDR3 nucleotide sequence: TGTGCCATCAGTGAGGAGCCAGATACGCAGTATTTT. As protein: CAISEEPDTQYF.

The rearrangement links TRBV7-6 to TRBJ2-1, with 11 bases lining up with TRBD2. Trimming took 1 base from V and 4 from J; bases not matched to a gene: 3. This CDR3 contains 16 residues. Germline CDR1 reads SGHVS; CDR2 reads FNYEAQ. CDR3 coding DNA: TGTGCCAGCAGCTTAGGAGTAGCGGGGGGGTACAATGAGCAGTTCTTC. It encodes CASSLGVAGGYNEQFF.

V and J are TRBV7-2 and TRBJ2-5; D might be TRBD1 (5 bases). Germline V gives CDR1 SGHTA, CDR2 FQGNSA. The CDR3 extends over 13 amino acids. The V end lost 5 bases, the J end lost 1 base, and 8 bases lay between the germline ends. The chain's CDR3 is CASSIQVQETQYF. In DNA form, the CDR3 reads TGTGCCAGCAGCATACAGGTCCAAGAGACCCAGTACTTC.

The J gene is TRBJ2-1, the V gene TRBV7-3; 8 nucleotides line up with TRBD1. The V gene's germline CDR1 is SGHTA and CDR2 FQGTGA. V shed 4 bases and J 8 bases; nucleotides not matched to a gene: 7. The CDR3 spans 14 residues. For the CDR3, the DNA is TGTGCCAGCAGCTGGACAGGGTTGGAGGATGAGCAGTTCTTC. This sequence encodes CASSWTGLEDEQFF.

This chain joins TRBV5-1 and TRBJ2-1; 8 nucleotides line up with TRBD1. The junction had 0 bases not matched to a gene; V was cut back by 1 base and J by 6 bases. The CDR3 length is 13 residues. Per germline, CDR1 SGHRS and CDR2 YFSETQ. The CDR3 sequence: CASSLTGGNEQFF. DNA of the CDR3: TGCGCCAGCAGCTTGACAGGGGGCAATGAGCAGTTCTTC.

This chain joins TRBV5-8 and TRBJ1-6; the D is unclear. Germline-derived CDR1 and CDR2 are SGHTS and YDEGEE. The CDR3 extends over 14 amino acids. Trimming cost V 4 bases and J 14 bases, with 19 bases left between them. The chain's CDR3 is CASSLIYPRGSLHF. CDR3 sequence (DNA): TGTGCCAGCAGCCTTATTTATCCCCGCGGGTCCCTCCACTTT.

This rearrangement joins TRBV13 to TRBJ2-2; no firm D call. V was clipped by 5 bases and J by 7 bases, with 8 bases between them. The germline V gene encodes CDR1 PRHDT and CDR2 FYEKMQ (reference sequence). The CDR3 is 12 amino acids. The DNA for the CDR3 is TGTGCCAGCAGCCCCTACGACGGGGAGCTGTTTTTT. Residues: CASSPYDGELFF.

The chain carries TRBV18 and TRBJ1-2, with 7 bases identical to TRBD1. The junction had 12 bases not matched to a gene; V was cut back by 3 bases and J by 8 bases. The V gene's germline CDR1 is KGHSH and CDR2 LQKENI. The CDR3 length is 15 residues. CDR3 nucleotide sequence: TGTGCCAGCTCACCCCTTAGTCCCGGGACAGACGGCTACACCTTC. Encoded protein: CASSPLSPGTDGYTF.

The J gene is TRBJ2-3, the V gene TRBV18; possibly TRBD1 or TRBD2 for D (5 bases each). The CDR3 covers 15 residues. V was shortened by 2 bases and J by 0 bases, with 9 bases between the two germline ends. In germline, CDR1 is KGHSH, CDR2 LQKENI. Here the CDR3 DNA reads TGTGCCAGCTCACCAGGGACCACTAGCACAGATACGCAGTATTTT. It is translated as CASSPGTTSTDTQYF.

The gene calls are TRBV10-2 and TRBJ2-7, with 7 bases aligning to TRBD1. The V gene's germline CDR1 is WSHSY and CDR2 SAAADI. The CDR3 is 14 amino acids. V was pared by 10 bases and J by 7 bases, with 16 bases of the junction left unmatched. As DNA, the CDR3 is TGCGCCACCAAGGACCACAGGGGCCTGCGGGAGCAGTACTTC. This codes for CATKDHRGLREQYF.

The chain has TRBV5-1 and TRBJ1-2; TRBD1 aligns across 10 bases. After removal of 4 bases from V and 4 bases from J, the junction contained 13 bases not matched to a gene. The length of the CDR3 is 17 residues. The germline V gene encodes CDR1 SGHRS and CDR2 YFSETQ. The CDR3 loop is CASSAGGTGAAGYGYTF. CDR3 nucleotides: TGCGCCAGCAGCGCGGGAGGGACAGGGGCGGCAGGCTATGGCTACACCTTC.

V is TRBV19 and J is TRBJ2-7, with TRBD1 matching 10 bases. J gave up 5 bases and V 1 base, and 5 bases lay outside the gene matches. CDR1 is LNHDA, CDR2 SQIVND, per germline (reference sequence). The CDR3 runs to 15 residues. CDR3 loop: CASSIVTGGANEQYF. The CDR3 DNA is TGTGCCAGTAGTATAGTGACAGGGGGCGCGAACGAGCAGTACTTC. The full variable domain, completed using reference TRBV19 and TRBJ2-7, is DGGITQSPKYLFRKEGQNVTLSCEQNLNHDAMYWYRQDPGQGLRLIYYSQIVNDFQKGDIAEGYSVSREKKESFPLTVTSAQKNPTAFYLCASSIVTGGANEQYFGPGTRLTVT.

CDR3 DNA sequence: TGCGCCAGCAGCTTCGGGACATCCACTGAAGCTTTCTTT. This sequence encodes CASSFGTSTEAFF. The chain employs TRBV5-1 and TRBJ1-1; weak D call: TRBD1 (6 bases). CDR1 is SGHRS and CDR2 is YFSETQ in the germline V gene. The CDR3 is 13 amino acids. The V and J ends lost 2 bases and 4 bases respectively, with 9 bases between them.

The V and J genes are TRBV9 and TRBJ2-1; 11 nucleotides align to TRBD2. Germline CDR1 is SGDLS and CDR2 is YYNGEE. The CDR3 has 16 residues. J gave up 2 bases and V 0 bases, and 1 base lay outside the gene matches. The CDR3 nucleotides read TGTGCCAGCAGCGTAGGGGGACTAGCGGCCTACAATGAGCAGTTCTTC. Residues: CASSVGGLAAYNEQFF.

The V and J genes are TRBV18 and TRBJ1-5, with 7 positions matching TRBD1. Losses at the gene ends were 1 base for V and 4 bases for J; bases not matched to a gene: 7. The length of the CDR3 is 16 residues. Germline CDR1 KGHSH, CDR2 LQKENI. The CDR3 reads CASSPRDRVHNQPQHF. The CDR3 DNA is TGTGCCAGCTCACCACGAGACAGGGTGCATAATCAGCCCCAGCATTTT.

A remark on this clone: This sample also contains other DNA sequences that code for the same CDR3. The chain combines TRBV5-1 with TRBJ2-5; the D is unclear. V was shortened by 0 bases and J by 5 bases, with 8 bases between the two germline ends. Germline assignment: CDR1 SGHRS and CDR2 YFSETQ. The CDR3 length is 13 residues. The CDR3 sequence: CASSLGGSETQYF. DNA of the CDR3: TGCGCCAGCAGCTTGGGCGGCTCGGAGACCCAGTACTTC.

This clone was seen a single time. V is TRBV4-3 and J is TRBJ2-5, with a tentative D call TRBD1 (5 bases). The CDR3 runs 15 residues. V lost 1 base, J lost 5 bases, and 14 bases lay in between. CDR1 and CDR2 from the germline V gene are LGHNA and YSLEER. The CDR3: CASSQGFRVGETQYF. The CDR3 DNA reads as TGCGCCAGCAGCCAAGGGTTCAGGGTAGGGGAGACCCAGTACTTC.

V and J are TRBV14 and TRBJ2-1; D is possibly TRBD1 (5 bases). The V end was cut by 0 bases, the J end by 14 bases, with 17 bases between. The CDR3 covers 14 residues. Per the germline V gene, CDR1 is SGHDN and CDR2 is FVKESK. In DNA form, the CDR3 reads TGTGCCAGCAGCCAAGATCTCCGCAGGGCGAAGGAGTTCTTC. Its translation is CASSQDLRRAKEFF.

V usage is TRBV29-1 and J usage is TRBJ1-2, with D perhaps matching TRBD1 (6 bases). The CDR3 is 14 amino acids. The ends were cut back, 1 base at V and 5 bases at J, with 14 bases in the middle. Per the germline V gene, CDR1 is SQVTM and CDR2 is ANQGSEA. The CDR3 bases are TGCAGCGTTGAAGGGCACCCGAGGGGGTATGGCTACACCTTC. It specifies CSVEGHPRGYGYTF.

The chain couples TRBV18 to TRBJ1-6; weak D call: TRBD1 (6 bases). V was clipped by 5 bases and J by 7 bases, with 6 bases between them. The germline V gene encodes CDR1 KGHSH and CDR2 LQKENI. This CDR3 contains 12 residues. The chain's CDR3 is CASSGGNSPLHF. The CDR3 nucleotides are TGTGCCAGCTCAGGGGGCAATTCACCCCTCCACTTT.

This clone was counted only a few times. This chain links TRBV18 with TRBJ2-3; D ambiguous. V lost 3 bases and J lost 6, with 13 bases in between. Germline assignment: CDR1 KGHSH and CDR2 LQKENI. The CDR3 spans 14 residues. This CDR3 is CASSPVGRSDTQYF. The CDR3 DNA reads TGTGCCAGCTCACCTGTTGGTCGGTCGGATACGCAGTATTTT.

The rearrangement uses TRBV29-1 and TRBJ2-3, with D perhaps TRBD2 (6 bases). The CDR3 spans 13 residues. Trimming stripped 4 bases from V and 7 bases from J, with 15 bases between. Per the germline V gene, CDR1 is SQVTM and CDR2 is ANQGSEA. CDR3 coding DNA: TGCAGCGTTGCCCAGCGGGCCTTGAATACGCAGTATTTT. Protein product: CSVAQRALNTQYF.

J is TRBJ1-6 and V is TRBV21-1; the table gives TRBD1 as D, unverified against the DNA. TRBV21-1 is shown as a pseudogene. The CDR3 contains 16 residues. This CDR3 reads CASRKRGQGLNSPLHF. DNA of the CDR3: TGTGCCAGCAGAAAAAGGGGACAGGGGTTAAATTCACCCCTCCACTTT.

The gene calls are TRBV13 and TRBJ2-3; D remains unclear. Per germline, CDR1 PRHDT and CDR2 FYEKMQ (reference sequence). The CDR3 has 15 residues. V was shortened by 1 base and J by 3 bases, with 11 bases between the two germline ends. The CDR3 nucleotides read TGTGCCAGCAGCTTAGCCGGTCCTGGAACAGATACGCAGTATTTT. Translation gives CASSLAGPGTDTQYF.

V and J are TRBV21-1 and TRBJ1-6; the table assigns TRBD1, which was not confirmed against the DNA. TRBV21-1 counts as a pseudogene. CDR3 size: 19 residues. The CDR3 bases are TGTGCCAGCAGCAAAGATCGGCAGGGGCTAGTGACCTATAATTCACCCCTCCACTTT. Protein: CASSKDRQGLVTYNSPLHF.

This sequence joins TRBV25-1 and TRBJ1-6; D unclear. Trimming took 4 bases from V and 0 from J, leaving 4 bases between them. This CDR3 has 14 amino acids. Germline V gene sequence: CDR1 MGHDK, CDR2 SYGVNS. CDR3 protein: CASSGSSYNSPLHF. CDR3 bases: TGTGCCAGCAGTGGCAGCTCCTATAATTCACCCCTCCACTTT.

About this clone itself: A much bigger clone sits one base away, suggesting this may be a read error. CDR3 region: CASSQEYSGNTIYF. CDR3 DNA: TGTGCCAGCAGCCAAGAATACTCTGGAAACACCATATATTTT. The chain combines TRBV9 with TRBJ1-3, with D uncertain. Trimming left V 4 bases short and J 0 bases short, with 8 bases between. The CDR3 has 14 residues. Germline V gives CDR1 SGDLS, CDR2 YYNGEE.

The V gene is TRBV11-1, the J gene TRBJ2-3, with D uncertain. This CDR3 comprises 14 residues. CDR1 is SGHAT, CDR2 FQDESV, per germline (reference sequence). With 4 bases removed from V and 1 base from J, the gap between germline ends came to 9 bases. The CDR3 bases are TGTGCCAGCAGCTCGGCCGGGCGCACAGATACGCAGTATTTT. This translates into CASSSAGRTDTQYF.